The 20 T cell receptor beta chains given below trace back to one sample, sequenced in a study of cytomegalovirus exposure and HLA in healthy donors (dated by TCRdb to 2015 to 2018). Library creation used the immunoSEQ multiplex PCR assay. For the multiplex PCR, a mixture combining 60 forward primers for TCR Vbeta segments and 13 reverse primers for TCR Jbeta segments was used. In TCRdb, the immuneACCESS table is reduced to in-frame sequences with V and J assigned. These tables do not hold every clone; where another copy was compared, an unresolved V gene accounts for under half, and the others remain unexplained. This sample comprises about 140,000 clones, roughly 74% of them detected only once. Together, the top ten hold 3.3% of the sample. The sequencing sample was made of PBMCs. The receptors stem from a man aged 40-49 years in good health and CMV-seronegative.

The V gene is TRBV14, the J gene TRBJ2-5; 7 nucleotides line up with TRBD2. The J call may be mistaken, given a closer DNA end match to TRBJ2-7. This CDR3 is built from 16 residues. From germline, CDR1 is SGHDN and CDR2 FVKESK. CDR3 loop: CASSQEERGSSYEQYF. CDR3 sequence (DNA): TGTGCCAGCAGCCAAGAAGAGCGGGGAAGCTCCTACGAGCAGTACTTC.

The gene calls are TRBV28 and TRBJ1-4, with D unresolved. Trimming left V 10 bases short and J 0 bases short, with 9 bases between. CDR3 length equals 13 residues. Germline values: CDR1 MDHEN, CDR2 SYDVKM. This CDR3 is CATLHSTNEKLFF. CDR3 bases: TGTGCCACACTACATTCAACTAATGAAAAACTGTTTTTT. Filled out from reference TRBV28 and TRBJ1-4, the complete variable domain reads DVKVTQSSRYLVKRTGEKVFLECVQDMDHENMFWYRQDPGLGLRLIYFSYDVKMKEKGDIPEGYSVSREKKERFSLILESASTNQTSMYLCATLHSTNEKLFFGSGTQLSVL.

This chain uses TRBV6-1 with TRBJ2-1; no reliable D call. The V end was cut by 7 bases, the J end by 9 bases, with 16 bases between. CDR1 MNHNS and CDR2 SASEGT come from the germline V gene. The CDR3 length is 13 residues. The chain's CDR3 is CASNGRGEPEQFF. The CDR3 DNA sequence: TGTGCCAGCAACGGCCGAGGAGAACCTGAGCAGTTCTTC.

The rearrangement joins TRBV27 to TRBJ2-5; TRBD1 might be the D (6 bases). The end of the DNA is better explained by TRBJ2-7, so the J call may be wrong. The CDR3 loop spans 17 amino acids. From germline, CDR1 is MNHEY and CDR2 SMNVEV (reference sequence). The CDR3 loop is CASSLGPGAGASYEQYF. DNA of the CDR3: TGTGCCAGCAGTTTAGGGCCTGGGGCAGGGGCTTCCTACGAGCAGTACTTC.

The chain couples TRBV5-6 to TRBJ1-3, with 11 positions matching TRBD1. Looked up from germline, CDR1 is SGHDT and CDR2 is YYEEEE. The V segment lost 2 bases and the J segment 8 bases; nucleotides outside the gene matches: 6. CDR3 length equals 15 residues. CDR3 in DNA: TGTGCCAGCAGCTTTGGACAGGGGGCGCAATACACCATATATTTT. This encodes CASSFGQGAQYTIYF.

The V gene is TRBV19, the J gene TRBJ1-1; no definite D call. V was cut by 6 bases and J by 8 bases, with 7 bases left in between. Germline assignment: CDR1 LNHDA and CDR2 SQIVND (reference sequence). The CDR3 spans 10 residues. The CDR3 sequence: CASRRGEAFF. DNA of the CDR3: TGTGCCAGTAGGCGAGGGGAAGCTTTCTTT. Full variable domain (missing parts from reference TRBV19 and TRBJ1-1): DGGITQSPKYLFRKEGQNVTLSCEQNLNHDAMYWYRQDPGQGLRLIYYSQIVNDFQKGDIAEGYSVSREKKESFPLTVTSAQKNPTAFYLCASRRGEAFFGQGTRLTVV.

For the CDR3, the DNA is TGCAGCGTTAGGGGGAACACCGGGGAGCTGTTTTTT. This gives the protein CSVRGNTGELFF. This sequence joins TRBV29-1 and TRBJ2-2; tentatively, D is TRBD1 (5 bases). The V gene lost 5 bases and the J gene lost 1 base, with 5 bases spanning the gap. CDR1 is SQVTM and CDR2 is ANQGSEA in the germline V gene. The length of the CDR3 is 12 residues.

This chain links TRBV7-2 with TRBJ2-2, with D possibly TRBD2 on 7 matching bases. The V end lost 7 bases, the J end lost 6 bases, and 15 bases lay between the germline ends. Germline loops: CDR1 SGHTA, CDR2 FQGNSA. This CDR3 contains 14 residues. DNA of the CDR3: TGTGCCAGCAAGTGGGGGGGCCGGTCCGGGGAGCTGTTTTTT. This encodes CASKWGGRSGELFF.

CDR3 residues: CASSLSTGQGDEKLFF. In DNA, the CDR3 is TGTGCCAGCAGCTTATCAACGGGACAGGGAGACGAAAAACTGTTTTTT. The chain carries TRBV7-2 and TRBJ1-4, with 9 bases matching TRBD1. V lost 2 bases, J lost 8 bases, and 9 bases stayed unmatched. CDR3 length equals 16 residues. Per germline, CDR1 SGHTA and CDR2 FQGNSA.

J is TRBJ1-2 and V is TRBV5-1; no definite D call. CDR3 length equals 13 residues. V lost 1 base, J lost 6 bases, and 10 bases lay in between. In germline, CDR1 is SGHRS, CDR2 YFSETQ. The CDR3 DNA follows: TGCGCCAGCAGCTTGACCATGCGGAATGGCTACACCTTC. This codes for CASSLTMRNGYTF.

The chain has TRBV19 and TRBJ2-7; 7 nucleotides line up with TRBD1. The junction had 7 bases not matched to a gene; V was cut back by 2 bases and J by 6 bases. This CDR3 contains 14 residues. In germline, CDR1 is LNHDA, CDR2 SQIVND (reference sequence). CDR3 nucleotides: TGTGCCAGTAGTATATCGGGACAGATGTGCGAGCAGTACTTC. Translated: CASSISGQMCEQYF.

J is TRBJ2-5 and V is TRBV9; tentatively, D is TRBD1 (6 bases). CDR1 and CDR2 (germline): SGDLS, YYNGEE. This CDR3 comprises 14 residues. Trimming cost V 2 bases and J 4 bases, with 12 bases left between them. The CDR3: CASSVSGDLETQYF. The DNA for the CDR3 is TGTGCCAGCAGCGTTTCAGGGGACCTAGAGACCCAGTACTTC.

The rearrangement joins TRBV5-1 to TRBJ2-3; 7 bases agree with TRBD1. The V and J ends lost 4 bases and 5 bases, in that order; junction bases with no gene match: 13. Germline lookup yields CDR1 SGHRS and CDR2 YFSETQ. This CDR3 is built from 16 residues. The CDR3 loop reads CASSRAPGGGRDTQYF. As DNA, the CDR3 is TGCGCCAGCAGCCGTGCCCCAGGGGGTGGGAGAGATACGCAGTATTTT.

The gene calls are TRBV9 and TRBJ1-3; D gene ambiguous. Germline V gene lookup returns CDR1 SGDLS and CDR2 YYNGEE. Trimming shortened V by 7 bases and J by 0 bases, and 2 bases separated the two germline ends. The CDR3 has 11 residues. Written as DNA, the CDR3 is TGTGCCAGCCACTCTGGAAACACCATATATTTT. The encoded protein is CASHSGNTIYF.

The chain has TRBV11-2 and TRBJ2-1; possible D gene TRBD1, 5 bases. The CDR3 spans 13 residues. Germline V gene sequence: CDR1 SGHAT, CDR2 FQNNGV. The V end was cut by 0 bases, the J end by 5 bases, with 5 bases between. The chain's CDR3 is CASSLDRDNEQFF. The CDR3 bases are TGTGCCAGCAGCTTAGACAGGGACAATGAGCAGTTCTTC.

The chain carries TRBV4-1 and TRBJ1-1, with D hard to call. V was trimmed by 0 bases and J by 2 bases, leaving 13 bases between them. Germline CDR1 MGHRA, CDR2 YSYEKL. CDR3 length equals 16 residues. The chain's CDR3 is CASSQDLGRYNTEAFF. The CDR3 region has the DNA TGCGCCAGCAGCCAAGATCTGGGGAGGTATAACACTGAAGCTTTCTTT.

This clone was seen a few times. V gene TRBV4-3 combines with J gene TRBJ1-1; D remains unclear. Deletions cut 4 bases from V and 3 bases from J, with 9 bases between. Per germline, CDR1 LGHNA and CDR2 YSLEER. The CDR3 spans 13 residues. In DNA form, the CDR3 reads TGCGCCAGCAGCCCCTATGGTGACACTGAAGCTTTCTTT. Its translation is CASSPYGDTEAFF.

This chain connects TRBV6-6 to TRBJ2-5; no clear D. V dropped 2 bases and J dropped 1 base, with 5 bases sitting between them. The germline V gene has CDR1 MNHNY and CDR2 SVGAGI (reference sequence). CDR3 length equals 13 residues. The CDR3 is CASSYASQETQYF. The CDR3 nucleotides read TGTGCCAGCAGTTACGCCAGCCAAGAGACCCAGTACTTC.

The chain uses TRBV19 and TRBJ2-3; a weak D match, TRBD1 (6 bases). This CDR3 is built from 15 residues. Germline V gene lookup returns CDR1 LNHDA and CDR2 SQIVND (reference sequence). V gave up 2 bases and J gave up 1 base, with 10 bases separating them. The CDR3 loop reads CASSIQGSGTDTQYF. CDR3 sequence (DNA): TGTGCCAGTAGTATACAGGGGAGTGGCACAGATACGCAGTATTTT.

The chain employs TRBV15 and TRBJ2-1; weak D call: TRBD2 (5 bases). The CDR3 covers 11 residues. CDR1 and CDR2 from the germline V gene are LNHNV and YYDKDF (reference sequence). The V end was cut by 3 bases, the J end by 10 bases, with 7 bases between. This CDR3 reads CATSRGGEQFF. The CDR3 DNA reads as TGTGCCACCAGCAGGGGCGGGGAGCAGTTCTTC.